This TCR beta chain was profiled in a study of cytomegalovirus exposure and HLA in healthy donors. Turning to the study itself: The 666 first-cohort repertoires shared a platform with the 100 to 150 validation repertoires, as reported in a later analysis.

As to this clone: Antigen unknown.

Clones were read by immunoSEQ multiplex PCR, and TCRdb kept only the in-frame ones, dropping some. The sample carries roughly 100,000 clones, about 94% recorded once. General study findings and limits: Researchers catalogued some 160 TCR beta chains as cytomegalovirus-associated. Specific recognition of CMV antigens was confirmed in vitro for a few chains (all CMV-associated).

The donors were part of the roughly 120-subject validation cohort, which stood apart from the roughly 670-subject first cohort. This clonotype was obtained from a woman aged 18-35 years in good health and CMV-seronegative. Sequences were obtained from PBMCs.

For the CDR3, the DNA is TGTGCCAGCAGTTACTCGGGGGGGGTATCCAATGAGCAGTTCTTC. Translating gives CASSYSGGVSNEQFF. The chain has TRBV6-5 and TRBJ2-1, with 7 nucleotides matching TRBD2. The CDR3 loop spans 15 amino acids. The germline V gene has CDR1 MNHEY and CDR2 SVGAGI. V dropped 0 bases and J dropped 6; count of bases not matched to a gene: 5.